Listed below are T cell receptor beta chains from one sample, sequenced in a study of patients and donors after allogeneic stem cell transplantation. TCRdb reprocessed the RT-PCR reads via MiXCR and lists one record per CDR3 protein. The sample lists about 960,000 distinct CDR3 sequences, around 17% occurring once. Sequencing was performed on blood, either unsorted or a sorted T cell fraction (not recorded which). Source of these receptors: a human donor who was either an allogeneic HSCT recipient or a stem cell or donor lymphocyte infusion donor (not recorded which). It is not recorded whose cells these are; they may come from a transplant donor. The CDR3 runs from the conserved cysteine through the conserved F or W. The D gene is left open where the match is weak. Rows give clone size only sometimes, using once, few, many, or a class for an expanded clone.

d_gene	v_gene	j_gene	abundance	CDR3aa	CDR3nt
.	TRBV19	TRBJ1-5	.	CASTRDLNQPQHF	TGTGCCAGCACCAGGGACCTCAATCAGCCCCAGCATTTT
.	TRBV20-1	TRBJ2-5	.	CSATGPHQETQYF	TGCAGCGCTACTGGACCGCACCAAGAGACCCAGTACTTC
TRBD2	TRBV6-2/TRBV6-3	TRBJ2-7	.	CASSYLAGGLEQYF	TGTGCCAGCAGTTACCTAGCGGGGGGACTCGAGCAGTACTTC
TRBD1	TRBV9	TRBJ2-6	.	CASSVELGTGDSGANVLTF	TGTGCCAGCAGCGTAGAGTTGGGGACAGGGGACTCTGGGGCCAACGTCCTGACTTTC
.	TRBV7-3	TRBJ2-2	few	CASSPSLVNTGELFF	TGTGCCAGCAGCCCGAGTCTGGTAAACACCGGGGAGCTGTTTTTT
TRBD1	TRBV12-3/TRBV12-4	TRBJ2-7	few	CASSFGQGAHEQYF	TGTGCCAGCAGTTTCGGACAGGGGGCCCACGAGCAGTACTTC
.	TRBV2	TRBJ2-2	.	CASTETGAPGELFF	TGTGCCAGCACGGAGACAGGAGCTCCCGGGGAGCTGTTTTTT
.	TRBV20-1	TRBJ1-4	.	CSATRAGGMGRANEKLFF	TGCAGTGCTACCAGAGCCGGAGGGATGGGGCGAGCTAATGAAAAACTGTTTTTT
.	TRBV10-3	TRBJ2-7	.	CAISDSGHEQYF	TGTGCCATCAGTGACTCCGGGCACGAGCAGTACTTC
.	TRBV29-1	TRBJ2-2	.	CSVEGTLNTGELFF	TGCAGCGTTGAAGGGACACTGAACACCGGGGAGCTGTTTTTT
TRBD1	TRBV20-1	TRBJ2-2	few	CSASDRGRTGELFF	TGCAGTGCTTCGGACAGGGGGCGGACCGGGGAGCTGTTTTTT
.	TRBV4-1	TRBJ1-2	.	CASSQGGIYGYTF	TGCGCCAGCAGCCAAGGAGGCATTTATGGCTACACCTTC
.	TRBV20-1	TRBJ1-1	.	CSVPGRRAGRIFF	TGCAGTGTCCCGGGACGGAGGGCTGGAAGAATATTCTTT
.	TRBV6-1	TRBJ1-2	.	CASSVKRRAFGYGYTF	TGTGCCAGCAGTGTCAAACGCAGGGCGTTCGGCTATGGCTACACCTTC
.	TRBV6-1	TRBJ2-5	.	CASSREGQRPGGETQYF	TGTGCCAGCAGCCGCGAGGGCCAAAGACCCGGTGGAGAGACCCAGTACTTC
.	TRBV7-9	TRBJ2-7	few	CASSLEVEGIAYEQYF	TGTGCCAGCAGCTTAGAAGTGGAGGGTATAGCCTACGAGCAGTACTTC
TRBD2	TRBV6-2/TRBV6-3	TRBJ2-3	.	CASSFSFREAPTDTQYF	TGTGCCAGCAGTTTCTCCTTCCGGGAGGCCCCAACAGATACGCAGTATTTT
TRBD2	TRBV7-9	TRBJ2-3	.	CASSSGLAGFDTQYF	TGTGCCAGCAGCTCGGGACTAGCGGGGTTCGATACGCAGTATTTT
.	TRBV9	TRBJ2-7	few	CASSVVADALQQYF	TGTGCCAGCAGCGTAGTGGCGGACGCGCTCCAGCAGTACTTC
.	TRBV11-3	TRBJ2-6	.	CASSPLFGAGANVLTF	TGTGCCAGCAGCCCCCTCTTTGGGGCTGGGGCCAACGTCCTGACTTTC
TRBD1	TRBV5-1	TRBJ1-1	few	CASSAQGARNTEAFF	TGCGCCAGCAGCGCACAGGGGGCGAGGAACACTGAAGCTTTCTTT
.	TRBV30	TRBJ2-7	.	CAWEGTDTYEQYF	TGTGCCTGGGAGGGCACGGACACCTACGAGCAGTACTTC